A single TCR beta chain is shown here with its context. The target antigen is unknown. Every donor provided one heparinised blood draw, which averaged approximately 100 mL. Sorted CD4+ subsets: naive, central memory, regulatory, stem cell-like memory (CD45RO/CCR7/CD25/CD127/CD95/CD27 panel). V was clipped by 4 bases and J by 3 bases; unmatched bases: 1. The CDR3 spans 14 residues. Per germline, CDR1 SEHNR and CDR2 FQNEAQ (reference sequence). The study reverse transcribed the entire isolated RNA, so it sequenced expressed TCRB transcripts. Repertoires were generated with immunoSEQ multiplex PCR, while TCRdb's copy carries only in-frame clones and drops some. The sample comprises around 300,000 clones, 8% of which are singletons, and over 0.8% rests with the top ten. This sample stems from a study of beta chain features in type 1 diabetes. Study information: Investigators examined some 110,000,000 sorted cells across all samples.

General study findings and limits: These data did not resolve whether HLA type affects TCRB rearrangement.

This chain joins TRBV7-9 and TRBJ2-2; 8 nucleotides line up with TRBD1. Source material: central memory CD4+ T cells from blood. The TCR sequence derives from a woman aged 18-30 years in good health. The CDR3 coding sequence is TGTGCCAGCAGCTCGACAGGGGACACCGGGGAGCTGTTTTTT. Its translation is CASSSTGDTGELFF. The whole variable domain, remainder taken from reference TRBV7-9 and TRBJ2-2, is DTGVSQNPRHKITKRGQNVTFRCDPISEHNRLYWYRQTLGQGPEFLTYFQNEAQLEKSRLLSDRFSAERPKGSFSTLEIQRTEQGDSAMYLCASSSTGDTGELFFGEGSRLTVL.